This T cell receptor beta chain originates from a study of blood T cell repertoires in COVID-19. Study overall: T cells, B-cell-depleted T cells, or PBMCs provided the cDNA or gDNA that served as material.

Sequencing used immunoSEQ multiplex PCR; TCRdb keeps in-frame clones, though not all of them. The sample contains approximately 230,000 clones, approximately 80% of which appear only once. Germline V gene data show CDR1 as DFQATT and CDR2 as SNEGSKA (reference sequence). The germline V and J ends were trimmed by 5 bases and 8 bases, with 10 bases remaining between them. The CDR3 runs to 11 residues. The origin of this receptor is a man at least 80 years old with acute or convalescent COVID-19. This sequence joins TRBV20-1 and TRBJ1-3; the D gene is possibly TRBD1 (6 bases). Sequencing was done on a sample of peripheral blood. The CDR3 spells CSAHRADTIYF. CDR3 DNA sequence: TGCAGTGCTCACAGGGCGGACACCATATATTTT.